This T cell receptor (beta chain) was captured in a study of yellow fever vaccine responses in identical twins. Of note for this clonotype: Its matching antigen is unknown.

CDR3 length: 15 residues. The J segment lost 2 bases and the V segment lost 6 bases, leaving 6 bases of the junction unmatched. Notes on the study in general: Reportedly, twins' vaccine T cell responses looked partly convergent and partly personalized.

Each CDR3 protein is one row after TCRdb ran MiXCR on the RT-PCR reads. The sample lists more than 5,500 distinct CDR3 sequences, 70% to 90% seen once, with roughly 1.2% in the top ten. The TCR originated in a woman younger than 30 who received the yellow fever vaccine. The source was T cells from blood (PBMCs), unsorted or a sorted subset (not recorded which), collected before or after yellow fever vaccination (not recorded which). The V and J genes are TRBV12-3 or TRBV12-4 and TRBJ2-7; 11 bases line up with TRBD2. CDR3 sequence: CASRSSGRFTYEQYF. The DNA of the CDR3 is TGTGCCAGCAGATCTAGCGGGAGGTTCACCTACGAGCAGTACTTC.